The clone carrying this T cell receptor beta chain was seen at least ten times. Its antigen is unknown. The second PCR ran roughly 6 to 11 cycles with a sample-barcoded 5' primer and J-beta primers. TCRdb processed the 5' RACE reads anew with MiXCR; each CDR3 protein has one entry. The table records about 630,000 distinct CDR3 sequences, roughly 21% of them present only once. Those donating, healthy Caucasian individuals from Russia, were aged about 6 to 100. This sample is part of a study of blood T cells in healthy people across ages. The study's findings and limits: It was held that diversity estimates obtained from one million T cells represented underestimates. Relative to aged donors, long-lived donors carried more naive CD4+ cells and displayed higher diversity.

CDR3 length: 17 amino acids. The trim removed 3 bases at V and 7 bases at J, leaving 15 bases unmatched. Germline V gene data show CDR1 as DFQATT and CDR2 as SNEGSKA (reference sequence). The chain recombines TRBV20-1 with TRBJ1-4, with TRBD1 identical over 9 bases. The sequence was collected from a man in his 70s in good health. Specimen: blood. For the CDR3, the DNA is TGCAGTGCTAGTTCCGGGACAGGGAGGGGGTTACGTGAAAAACTGTTTTTT. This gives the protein CSASSGTGRGLREKLFF.